This entry lists 15 T cell receptor beta chains sequenced from one sample in a study of human CD8 memory T cell subsets. Preparation of the TCR beta libraries relied on UMI-labeled 5' RACE. TCRdb derives one entry per CDR3 protein from the 5' RACE reads, leaving out DNA. The sample table includes about 7,000 distinct CDR3 sequences. The sequencing sample was made of CD8+ stem-like memory T cells (TSCM and TCM) sorted from PBMCs. The subset here: stem-like memory CD8 T cells (TSTEM), CCR7+ PD-1- TIGIT-. The receptor set was obtained from a human donor in good health.

V is TRBV7-2 and J is TRBJ2-7; lacking DNA, the TRBD2 call made by TCRdb goes unchecked. CDR1 SGHTA and CDR2 FQGNSA come from the germline V gene. The CDR3 is 14 residues long. The CDR3 sequence: CASSLIAGGYEQYF.

The chain employs TRBV29-1 and TRBJ1-2; TCRdb's assignment of TRBD1 cannot be checked, as there is no DNA. The CDR3 loop spans 11 amino acids. The germline V gene encodes CDR1 SQVTM and CDR2 ANQGSEA. CDR3 amino acids: CSVDRGDGYTF.

The chain joins TRBV29-1 to TRBJ2-7; TCRdb's assignment of TRBD2 cannot be checked, as there is no DNA. The CDR3 is 15 amino acids. The germline gives CDR1 SQVTM, CDR2 ANQGSEA. This CDR3 is CSVEPAGTERYEQYF.

This sequence joins TRBV12-3 or TRBV12-4 and TRBJ2-3; TCRdb lists TRBD1, though no DNA is available to test this call. The CDR3 has 14 residues. CDR3 in amino acids: CASSPDRMRDTQYF.

This chain joins TRBV5-6 and TRBJ2-7; TCRdb proposes TRBD2, but this gene call is untestable without DNA. The CDR3 runs 16 residues. Germline V lookup: CDR1 SGHDT, CDR2 YYEEEE. CDR3 amino acids: CASSLAARKDGSEQYF.

By frequency, this clonotype registers medium-sized. The chain recombines TRBV5-1 with TRBJ2-7; the TCRdb D gene call, TRBD1, has no DNA to confirm it. The CDR3 totals 15 residues. Germline CDR1 and CDR2: SGHRS and YFSETQ. This CDR3 is CASSLAPGGAYEQYF.

The rearrangement uses TRBV12-5 and TRBJ2-3; TCRdb's D call, TRBD1, is unchecked because there is no DNA. CDR1 and CDR2 from the germline V gene are LGHNT and FRNRAP. The CDR3 runs 16 residues. The CDR3 loop is CASGFPPGTSTDTQYF.

The chain is built from TRBV29-1 and TRBJ2-7; the D gene TCRdb calls, TRBD2, cannot be checked with no DNA. This CDR3 spans 13 amino acids. Germline V lookup: CDR1 SQVTM, CDR2 ANQGSEA. CDR3: CSVPGLAGNEQYF.

This rearrangement joins TRBV5-1 to TRBJ2-3; TCRdb's D call of TRBD2 is untestable without DNA. Germline V gene data show CDR1 as SGHRS and CDR2 as YFSETQ. The CDR3 length is 16 residues. The CDR3 loop is CASSLASGRVGDTQYF.

The chain joins TRBV11-2 to TRBJ2-1; the D gene TCRdb calls, TRBD2, cannot be checked with no DNA. The CDR3 totals 15 residues. The germline gives CDR1 SGHAT, CDR2 FQNNGV. The CDR3 sequence is CASSLVGTSGIEQFF.

Judged by frequency, this clonotype is medium-sized. The chain couples TRBV7-8 to TRBJ2-7. CDR1 and CDR2 (germline): SGHVS, FQNEAQ. The CDR3 has 11 residues. Here the CDR3 reads CASSGSYEQYF.

The J gene is TRBJ2-7, the V gene TRBV4-2; the TCRdb call, TRBD1, lacks DNA for checking. Germline V lookup: CDR1 LGHNA, CDR2 YNFKEQ. This CDR3 region has 17 residues. CDR3 sequence reads: CASSQERGGGQTYEQYF.

This clonotype is deemed medium-sized by its frequency. The chain couples TRBV28 to TRBJ2-7; there is no DNA to check the TCRdb D call of TRBD1. CDR1 and CDR2 from the germline V gene are MDHEN and SYDVKM. The CDR3 spans 12 residues. The CDR3 reads CASSLWGRQQYF.

CDR3 loop: CASSSWRQETQYF. This sequence joins TRBV28 and TRBJ2-5. The CDR3 length is 13 residues. The germline gives CDR1 MDHEN, CDR2 SYDVKM.

This clonotype counts as medium-sized by frequency. The chain joins TRBV7-6 to TRBJ1-6; TCRdb's D call of TRBD1 is untestable without DNA. Germline V lookup: CDR1 SGHVS, CDR2 FNYEAQ. The CDR3 covers 14 residues. CDR3 protein: CASSSGQGNSPLHF.